Detailed here is one TCR beta chain. This entry belongs to a study of T cells in Graves' hyperthyroidism and ophthalmopathy. Study background: Peripheral blood collection took place at initial diagnosis, before any treatment.

Any patient presenting with uncontrolled infection, other autoimmune disease, pregnancy or lactation was left out. The diagnostic basis comprised clinical symptoms, serum thyroxine and TRAb, thyroid ultrasound and orbital computed tomography. Each 10 ml fresh peripheral blood draw supplied the PBMCs. Amplified TCR beta CDR3 regions came from RNA transcripts. The TCR CDR3 was amplified in a first-round RT-PCR using the HTBI primer set. Each CDR3 protein is one row after TCRdb ran MiXCR on the multiplex PCR reads. The sample lists approximately 610,000 distinct CDR3 sequences, over 15% seen once, with 18% in the top ten. Per germline, CDR1 DFQATT and CDR2 SNEGSKA (reference sequence). V gave up 3 bases and J gave up 0 bases, with 11 bases separating them. This CDR3 is 15 amino acids long.

The chain is built from TRBV20-1 and TRBJ2-2, with D possibly matching TRBD2 (6 bases). The sequencing sample was made of blood. The receptor was derived from a woman aged 18-35 years with Graves' hyperthyroidism. The CDR3 DNA follows: TGCAGTGCTAGGCCATGGGGGGCGAACACCGGGGAGCTGTTTTTT. Translation: CSARPWGANTGELFF.